This passage covers 22 T cell receptor beta chains from one sample sequenced in a study of CD8 T cells in Susac syndrome. RNA amounts of 0.5 to 1 ug underwent reverse transcription with random hexamers. TCRdb ran MiXCR on the immunoSEQ multiplex PCR reads and lists one entry per CDR3 protein. The data show around 200,000 distinct CDR3 sequences, around 90% seen once. The sequenced sample was CD8+ T cells from PBMCs. These receptors were collected from a human donor with multiple sclerosis.

The CDR3 region is CASSYGDRGGTEAFF. CDR3 in DNA: TGTGCCAGCAGTTACGGGGACCGGGGGGGAACTGAAGCTTTCTTT. The V call is TRBV6-5, the J call TRBJ1-1; perhaps TRBD1 as D (5 bases). Germline loops: CDR1 MNHEY, CDR2 SVGAGI. The CDR3 extends over 15 amino acids. Trimming stripped 2 bases from V and 5 bases from J, with 15 bases between.

J is TRBJ2-7 and V is TRBV6-5, with D unresolved. CDR1 and CDR2 from the germline V gene are MNHEY and SVGAGI. Trimming removed 5 bases from V and 3 bases from J, with 14 bases in between. The CDR3 is made up of 14 amino acids. This CDR3 is CASSPQHTIYEQYF. CDR3 DNA: TGTGCCAGCAGTCCCCAACATACGATCTACGAGCAGTACTTC.

The CDR3 sequence is CASSLTGGIDTQYF. CDR3 DNA sequence: TGTGCCAGCAGTTTGACAGGGGGAATAGATACGCAGTATTTT. The chain employs TRBV7-9 and TRBJ2-3; 9 bases line up with TRBD1. Germline V CDR1 and CDR2: SEHNR, FQNEAQ (reference sequence). This CDR3 comprises 14 residues. V lost 6 bases to trimming and J lost 5 bases; unmatched junction nucleotides: 6.

The chain has TRBV7-3 and TRBJ2-5; TRBD2 matches 13 bases. Germline V lookup: CDR1 SGHTA, CDR2 FQGTGA. CDR3 length equals 15 residues. V dropped 2 bases and J dropped 3; count of bases not matched to a gene: 0. CDR3: CASSLGTSGEETQYF. The DNA of the CDR3 is TGTGCCAGCAGCTTAGGGACTAGCGGGGAAGAGACCCAGTACTTC.

The rearrangement links TRBV11-2 to TRBJ2-7; 7 nucleotides align to TRBD2. This CDR3 has 16 amino acids. The germline gives CDR1 SGHAT, CDR2 FQNNGV. The V segment lost 7 bases and the J segment 4 bases; nucleotides outside the gene matches: 16. The CDR3 reads CASTPYGLGGSYEQYF. CDR3 nucleotides: TGTGCCAGCACCCCCTACGGTTTGGGGGGGTCATACGAGCAGTACTTC.

This rearrangement joins TRBV12-3 or TRBV12-4 to TRBJ1-2; the D is unclear. The CDR3 loop spans 12 amino acids. The V gene lost 2 bases and the J gene lost 4 bases, with 5 bases spanning the gap. CDR3 DNA: TGTGCCAGCAGTTTACCTTTCTATGGCTACACCTTC. Translating gives CASSLPFYGYTF.

The chain employs TRBV27 and TRBJ1-5; D remains ambiguous. This CDR3 contains 14 residues. CDR1 is MNHEY and CDR2 is SMNVEV in the germline V gene (reference sequence). V was cut by 5 bases and J by 10 bases, with 18 bases left in between. CDR3 bases: TGTGCCAGCAGTGAGATAGGGTCCCAGAGTCCCCAGCATTTT. Translation gives CASSEIGSQSPQHF.

The genes are TRBV29-1 and TRBJ2-7; tentative D call: TRBD1 (6 bases). The CDR3 totals 13 residues. V shed 6 bases and J shed 0 bases, with 12 bases lying between them. Germline CDR1 reads SQVTM; CDR2 reads ANQGSEA. CDR3: CSVHTGPSYEQYF. The CDR3 coding sequence is TGCAGCGTCCACACAGGGCCCTCCTACGAGCAGTACTTC.

The J gene is TRBJ1-2, the V gene TRBV5-1; 8 nucleotides match TRBD1. Germline loops: CDR1 SGHRS, CDR2 YFSETQ. V lost 4 bases, J lost 3 bases, and 5 bases stayed unmatched. The length of the CDR3 is 14 residues. In DNA, the CDR3 is TGCGCCAGCAGCCCTGTGGGACAGGACTATGGCTACACCTTC. Its translation is CASSPVGQDYGYTF.

This clonotype was seen a few times. The chain combines TRBV19 with TRBJ2-5, with 12 bases fitting TRBD2. The germline gives CDR1 LNHDA, CDR2 SQIVND (reference sequence). The V segment lost 5 bases and the J segment 3 bases; nucleotides outside the gene matches: 4. CDR3 length equals 15 residues. As DNA, the CDR3 is TGTGCCAGTAGTTCTCGACTAGCGGGGGAAGAGACCCAGTACTTC. Translating gives CASSSRLAGEETQYF.

This clonotype was observed a few times. The chain is built from TRBV24-1 and TRBJ2-1; D might be TRBD1 (5 bases). V lost 0 bases and J lost 4, with 9 bases in between. The CDR3 sequence is 15 residues long. Germline loops: CDR1 KGHDR, CDR2 SFDVKD. The CDR3 is CATSDLGHPYNEQFF. The CDR3 nucleotides are TGTGCCACCAGTGATTTGGGACATCCTTACAATGAGCAGTTCTTC.

The chain recombines TRBV5-1 with TRBJ2-2, with 8 positions matching TRBD2. CDR3 length: 16 amino acids. V lost 1 base to trimming and J lost 7 bases; unmatched junction nucleotides: 9. Germline V lookup: CDR1 SGHRS, CDR2 YFSETQ. The CDR3 sequence: CASSLMRGEQSGELFF. Written as DNA, the CDR3 is TGCGCCAGCAGCTTGATGCGGGGGGAGCAGAGCGGGGAGCTGTTTTTT.

The chain couples TRBV13 to TRBJ2-7; D might be TRBD1 or TRBD2, each matching 5 bases. The CDR3 has 12 residues. Trimming cost V 8 bases and J 6 bases, with 14 bases left between them. Germline loops: CDR1 PRHDT, CDR2 FYEKMQ (reference sequence). The CDR3 reads CASGGIRGEQYF. CDR3 DNA sequence: TGTGCCAGCGGGGGAATCCGGGGCGAGCAGTACTTC.

The rearrangement joins TRBV7-9 to TRBJ2-3, with D possibly matching TRBD2 (5 bases). CDR1 is SEHNR, CDR2 FQNEAQ, per germline (reference sequence). Deletions cut 1 base from V and 2 bases from J, with 13 bases between. The CDR3 length is 16 residues. The chain's CDR3 is CASSLEIRLATDTQYF. DNA of the CDR3: TGTGCCAGCAGCTTAGAAATACGTCTAGCCACAGATACGCAGTATTTT.

The chain recombines TRBV19 with TRBJ2-5; 8 bases are a match to TRBD2. CDR1 is LNHDA, CDR2 SQIVND, per germline (reference sequence). Unmatched junction bases numbered 3, after V lost 1 base and J lost 2 bases. The CDR3 is made up of 15 amino acids. The CDR3 loop is CASSIGTSSQETQYF. The CDR3 DNA reads as TGTGCCAGTAGTATAGGGACTAGCTCTCAAGAGACCCAGTACTTC.

The chain is built from TRBV20-1 and TRBJ2-6; 7 bases match TRBD1. This CDR3 contains 14 residues. Looked up from germline, CDR1 is DFQATT and CDR2 is SNEGSKA (reference sequence). CDR3 loop: CRGQIRSGANVLTF. DNA of the CDR3: TGCAGGGGACAGATACGCTCTGGGGCCAACGTCCTGACTTTC.

The chain employs TRBV12-5 and TRBJ2-5, with D possibly being TRBD1 (5 bases). Germline CDR1 reads LGHNT; CDR2 reads FRNRAP. V lost 8 bases and J 5 bases, leaving 15 bases between the germline ends. The CDR3 is made up of 13 amino acids. For the CDR3, the DNA is TGTGCTAGTAGGGCCCAGGGTGAGGAGACCCAGTACTTC. It codes for CASRAQGEETQYF.

This clonotype was detected only once. Here the CDR3 DNA reads TGTGCCAGCAGTCATCGAGGGGCCGAGCAGTACTTC. Translating gives CASSHRGAEQYF. The chain employs TRBV27 and TRBJ2-7; D assignment may be TRBD1 or TRBD2 (5 bases each). The CDR3 length is 12 residues. The V gene lost 5 bases and the J gene lost 6 bases, with 11 bases spanning the gap. Germline CDR1 reads MNHEY; CDR2 reads SMNVEV (reference sequence).

The chain couples TRBV7-3 to TRBJ2-2; D unclear. The CDR3 is made up of 14 amino acids. V gave up 3 bases and J gave up 3 bases, with 8 bases separating them. Germline CDR1 SGHTA, CDR2 FQGTGA. The CDR3, as DNA: TGTGCCAGCAGCTTTGGGTGGGACACCGGGGAGCTGTTTTTT. Protein sequence: CASSFGWDTGELFF. Full variable domain (remainder filled in from reference TRBV7-3 and TRBJ2-2): GAGVSQTPSNKVTEKGKYVELRCDPISGHTALYWYRQSLGQGPEFLIYFQGTGAADDSGLPNDRFFAVRPEGSVSTLKIQRTERGDSAVYLCASSFGWDTGELFFGEGSRLTVL.

J is TRBJ2-7 and V is TRBV7-9, with a weak D call TRBD1 (6 bases). The CDR3 is made up of 14 amino acids. Germline-derived CDR1 and CDR2 are SEHNR and FQNEAQ (reference sequence). V lost 5 bases and J 3 bases, leaving 14 bases between the germline ends. This chain's CDR3 is CASSHGQRLYEQYF. CDR3 bases: TGTGCCAGCAGCCACGGACAGCGCCTCTACGAGCAGTACTTC.

The V call is TRBV6-1, the J call TRBJ2-7, with TRBD2 as a possible D gene (6 bases). Trimming left V 0 bases short and J 3 bases short, with 12 bases between. The CDR3 extends over 15 amino acids. The V gene's germline CDR1 is MNHNS and CDR2 SASEGT. The CDR3 loop is CASSEAGGTIYEQYF. The CDR3 region has the DNA TGTGCCAGCAGTGAAGCAGGCGGGACGATCTACGAGCAGTACTTC.

This clonotype was counted once. This chain connects TRBV30 to TRBJ2-1, with D perhaps being TRBD1 or TRBD2 (5 bases each). The germline V and J ends were trimmed by 3 bases and 7 bases, with 16 bases remaining between them. CDR1 and CDR2 from the germline V gene are GTSNPN and SVGIG (reference sequence). The CDR3 spans 14 residues. The CDR3 reads CAWRVGGGWNEQFF. CDR3 coding DNA: TGTGCCTGGAGGGTAGGTGGGGGTTGGAATGAGCAGTTCTTC.